The 20 T cell receptor beta chains below were found in one sample sequenced in a study of kidney transplant recipient with SARS-CoV-2 infection listed by TCRdb under 2021. The sequencer listed for this sample is Illumina MiSeq. The public reads were quality trimmed at Q25 with fastp and then assembled into clones with MiXCR by TCRdb, keeping productive beta chains. Rows are unified per CDR3 protein, each entry keeping the most common DNA and genes. Across this sample there are fewer than 250,000 distinct CDR3 sequences, with around 26% seen only once. Jointly, the top ten make up more than 6.5% of the sample. What this sample's time point label stands for: pre-pandemic baseline sample and day 111 after first positive SARS-CoV-2 test. This material consisted of a blood sample, taken at baseline and between days 110 and 120 from a kidney transplant recipient. These receptors were obtained from a young adult male patient who had COVID-19 and was a kidney transplant recipient. After a transplant, not all T cells may be the patient's own; some may come from the graft donor.

In regard to this clonotype: The germline gene is not matched at one end of the junction; a read error may be the cause. The V call is TRBV12-3 or TRBV12-4, the J call TRBJ1-1; maybe TRBD1 (5 bases). This CDR3 has 13 amino acids. The CDR3 DNA reads TGTGCCGGCAGTTTAAAAGGGGACACTGAAGCTTTCTTT. Its translation is CAGSLKGDTEAFF.

Ten or more counts support this clonotype. CDR3 amino acids: CATSSGLSTRKTYGYTF. CDR3 in DNA: TGTGCCACCAGTAGTGGCCTTAGTACCAGAAAGACCTATGGCTACACCTTC. This rearrangement joins TRBV24-1 to TRBJ1-2; D is uncertain. Germline CDR1 reads KGHDR; CDR2 reads SFDVKD. The CDR3 is 17 amino acids. The ends were cut back, 6 bases at V and 4 bases at J, with 23 bases in the middle.

In its sample, this clonotype was seen many times. The V call is TRBV6-5, the J call TRBJ2-2; 13 bases are shared with TRBD2. This CDR3 is 15 amino acids long. After removal of 8 bases from V and 4 bases from J, the junction contained 4 bases not matched to a gene. In germline, CDR1 is MNHEY, CDR2 SVGAGI. CDR3 sequence: CASDGTSGITGELFF. CDR3 nucleotide sequence: TGTGCCAGCGACGGGACTAGCGGGATCACCGGGGAGCTGTTTTTT.

This clonotype was seen more than once but under ten times. This rearrangement joins TRBV18 to TRBJ2-5, with a weak D call TRBD1 (6 bases). In germline, CDR1 is KGHSH, CDR2 LQKENI. V gave up 3 bases and J gave up 1 base, with 15 bases separating them. The CDR3 totals 16 residues. CDR3 in DNA: TGTGCCAGCTCACCCCTAGGACAGAGAACCCAAGAGACCCAGTACTTC. Protein sequence: CASSPLGQRTQETQYF.

Comment on this clonotype: No conserved phenylalanine or tryptophan ends this CDR3, so it is likely a read error. The chain carries TRBV3-1 and TRBJ1-1; D gene ambiguous. CDR1 is LGHDT, CDR2 YNNKEL, per germline (reference sequence). The ends were cut back, 5 bases at V and 4 bases at J, with 23 bases in the middle. The CDR3 covers 17 residues. The CDR3 DNA is TGTGCCAGCAGCGGACGGAGTCCCATTTCAATTCGCACTGAAGCTTTCTTA. This translates into CASSGRSPISIRTEAFL.

This clonotype was counted between two and nine times. This chain connects TRBV5-4 to TRBJ1-2; no reliable D call. This CDR3 region has 16 residues. With 6 bases removed from V and 4 bases from J, the gap between germline ends came to 22 bases. The germline CDR1 and CDR2 sequences are SGHNT and YYREEE (reference sequence). CDR3 bases: TGTGCCAGCACAAAATGCGTACCAGGAAAGACCTATGGCTACACCTTC. Protein: CASTKCVPGKTYGYTF.

This clonotype has at least ten counts. CDR3 in DNA: TGTGCCAGCAGTGCCTTAGACAGGGCAGGGGAAGAGACCCAGTACTTC. Encoded protein: CASSALDRAGEETQYF. The rearrangement uses TRBV28 and TRBJ2-5, with 7 nucleotides matching TRBD1. The CDR3 totals 16 residues. Trimming took 5 bases from V and 3 from J; bases not matched to a gene: 12. The germline gives CDR1 MDHEN, CDR2 SYDVKM.

In its sample, this clonotype was seen once. This may be a read error: a much more frequent sequence differs by one nucleotide. The chain joins TRBV5-6 to TRBJ1-2; no reliable D call. The CDR3 is made up of 13 amino acids. The germline V gene encodes CDR1 SGHDT and CDR2 YYEEEE. CDR3: CASSLTPNYDYTF. The CDR3, as DNA: TGTGCCAGCAGCTTGACCCCTAACTATGACTACACCTTC.

The V call is TRBV2, the J call TRBJ2-3, with 8 nucleotides matching TRBD2. This CDR3 region has 15 residues. The germline V gene encodes CDR1 SNHLY and CDR2 FYNNEI. Trimming took 6 bases from V and 8 from J; bases not matched to a gene: 13. This chain's CDR3 is CASSPGLGGGGTQYF. The CDR3 DNA sequence: TGTGCCAGCAGCCCGGGACTAGGGGGAGGCGGTACGCAGTATTTT.

On this clonotype itself: A read error may be the cause here, since a much bigger clone is one base away. The chain couples TRBV24-1 to TRBJ1-2, with a weak D call TRBD1 (5 bases). The CDR3 loop spans 13 amino acids. CDR1 and CDR2 (germline): KGHDR, SFDVKD. This CDR3 reads CAARRGELYGYTF. CDR3 sequence (DNA): TGTGCCGCCAGGAGGGGAGAGCTCTATGGCTACACCTTC.

This clonotype was counted ten times or more. V gene TRBV2 combines with J gene TRBJ2-5; 11 bases line up with TRBD2. The junction had 13 bases not matched to a gene; V was cut back by 7 bases and J by 0 bases. Germline V gives CDR1 SNHLY, CDR2 FYNNEI. The CDR3 loop spans 18 amino acids. The chain's CDR3 is CASKGSGLAGGYQETQYF. CDR3 DNA sequence: TGTGCCAGCAAGGGGAGTGGGTTAGCGGGAGGGTACCAAGAGACCCAGTACTTC.

This clonotype was picked up many times. The genes are TRBV3-1 and TRBJ2-5, with no clear D. V was shortened by 5 bases and J by 5 bases, with 24 bases between the two germline ends. The CDR3 is 17 amino acids. CDR1 and CDR2 (germline): LGHDT, YNNKEL (reference sequence). This CDR3 is CASSARGPISFSETQYF. In DNA form, the CDR3 reads TGTGCCAGCAGCGCCCGAGGTCCCATTTCTTTCTCTGAGACCCAGTACTTC.

This clonotype was observed a few times. J is TRBJ2-1 and V is TRBV10-3; 7 nucleotides match TRBD1. Trimming took 6 bases from V and 2 from J; bases not matched to a gene: 1. There are 13 residues in the CDR3. The germline CDR1 and CDR2 sequences are ENHRY and SYGVKD. The CDR3 DNA sequence: TGTGCCATCAGGGACAGGACCTACAATGAGCAGTTCTTC. Translating gives CAIRDRTYNEQFF.

The CDR3 loop is CASSRQDPISFSETQYF. DNA for the CDR3: TGTGCCAGCAGCAGACAAGATCCCATTTCTTTCTCTGAGACCCAGTACTTC. The V gene is TRBV3-1, the J gene TRBJ2-5; D gene uncertain. CDR1 is LGHDT, CDR2 YNNKEL, per germline (reference sequence). The CDR3 has 17 residues. V was trimmed by 5 bases and J by 5 bases, leaving 24 bases between them.

Points on this clonotype: A read error is possible here, since a much larger clone lies one base away. This chain connects TRBV11-2 to TRBJ1-2; D remains ambiguous. Trimming left V 5 bases short and J 4 bases short, with 23 bases between. CDR1 SGHAT and CDR2 FQNNGV come from the germline V gene. This CDR3 is 17 amino acids long. The DNA of the CDR3 is TGTGCCAGCAGCGACAAATTAACAAGCAGAAAGACCTATGGCTACACCTTC. Translation: CASSDKLTSRKTYGYTF.

A remark on this clonotype: A single base separates this from a much larger clone, so it may be a read error. The V call is TRBV18, the J call TRBJ2-4; the match to TRBD1 covers 9 bases. CDR3 size: 14 residues. The germline CDR1 and CDR2 sequences are KGHSH and LQKENI. CDR3 sequence (DNA): TGTGTCAGCTCACCCACAGGGGGCGCGAACATTCAGTACTTC. Residues: CVSSPTGGANIQYF. Using reference TRBV18 and TRBJ2-4 for the parts outside the CDR3, the full variable domain is NAGVMQNPRHLVRRRGQEARLRCSPMKGHSHVYWYRQLPEEGLKFMVYLQKENIIDESGMPKERFSAEFPKEGPSILRIQQVVRGDSAAYFCVSSPTGGANIQYFGAGTRLSVL.

Many counts were recorded for this clonotype. The chain employs TRBV12-2 and TRBJ1-2. TRBV12-2 is given as a pseudogene. CDR3 length equals 17 residues. The CDR3 DNA reads TGTGCAAGTCGCAACGCTAGGACTCCACGAAAGACCTATGGCTACACCTTC. Its translation: CASRNARTPRKTYGYTF.

Points on this clonotype: This could be a read error, since a much larger clone is one nucleotide away. This sequence joins TRBV7-2 and TRBJ2-4, with D hard to call. The CDR3 consists of 13 residues. V was clipped by 1 base and J by 15 bases, with 16 bases between them. The germline V gene has CDR1 SGHTA and CDR2 FQGNSA. CDR3 residues: CASSLEHLYERYF. The CDR3 bases are TGTGCCAGCAGCTTAGAACACCTATACGAGCGGTACTTC.

This clonotype appeared a few times. This chain uses TRBV6-5 with TRBJ2-1; D not resolved. Germline CDR1 reads MNHEY; CDR2 reads SVGAGI. This CDR3 spans 14 amino acids. Trimming cost V 2 bases and J 4 bases, with 9 bases left between them. The CDR3 region is CASSYTEDYNEQFF. The CDR3 nucleotides read TGTGCCAGCAGTTACACCGAAGATTACAATGAGCAGTTCTTC.

As concerns this clonotype: This clone may be a read error of a much larger clone one base away. The V and J genes are TRBV5-4 and TRBJ2-4, with D perhaps TRBD1 (5 bases). The J call may be mistaken, given a closer DNA end match to TRBJ2-7. Germline V gives CDR1 SGHNT, CDR2 YYREEE (reference sequence). This CDR3 has 14 amino acids. The CDR3 coding sequence is TGTGCCAGCAGCTTGGTGGACAAGGCGGCCGAGCAGTACTTC. It codes for CASSLVDKAAEQYF.